Listed below are T cell receptor beta chains from one sample, sequenced in a study of blood T cell repertoires in COVID-19. Libraries were prepared by immunoSEQ multiplex PCR; TCRdb keeps only in-frame clonotypes and omits some of them. The data contain over 50,000 clones, around 86% of them singletons. The material sequenced was peripheral blood. These receptors were taken from a human donor in a cohort sampled during active COVID-19. Both conserved end residues are part of each CDR3. The D gene is left open where the match is weak. The size of a clone is reported for some rows only, either as once, few or many, or as a class for expanded clones.

V: TRBV5-1
J: TRBJ2-3
size: NA
D: NA
DNA: TGCGCCAGCAGCTTCCAGGGTGGGAGCACAGATACGCAGTATTTT
CDR3: CASSFQGGSTDTQYF

V: TRBV18
J: TRBJ2-7
size: NA
D: NA
DNA: TGTGCCAGCTCACTAAGCGACAGCCGCTACGAGCAGTACTTC
CDR3: CASSLSDSRYEQYF

V: TRBV9
J: TRBJ2-1
size: NA
D: TRBD2
DNA: TGTGCCAGCAGCGTAGAGGGTAGCGGGAGGGTATCCTACAATGAGCAGTTCTTC
CDR3: CASSVEGSGRVSYNEQFF

V: TRBV5-4
J: TRBJ2-1
size: NA
D: TRBD2
DNA: TGTGCCAGCAGCGCCCTAGCGGGAGGGGTCAATGAGCAGTTCTTC
CDR3: CASSALAGGVNEQFF

V: TRBV12-3/TRBV12-4
J: TRBJ2-5
size: NA
D: NA
DNA: TGTGCCAGCAGTTTCCGGTACCGGGAGACCCAGTACTTC
CDR3: CASSFRYRETQYF

V: TRBV11-1
J: TRBJ2-5
size: NA
D: NA
DNA: TGTGCCAGCAGCCCCCGAAGCGGGCGGGAGACCCAGTACTTC
CDR3: CASSPRSGRETQYF

V: TRBV11-2
J: TRBJ2-3
size: NA
D: NA
DNA: TGTGCCAGCAGCTTACGTTTGGGCGGAGGGACAGATACGCAGTATTTT
CDR3: CASSLRLGGGTDTQYF

V: TRBV2
J: TRBJ2-7
size: NA
D: NA
DNA: TGTGCCAGCAGTGATCGGCTAGCGTCGTTTCGCTACGAGCAGTACTTC
CDR3: CASSDRLASFRYEQYF

V: TRBV7-3
J: TRBJ2-3
size: NA
D: NA
DNA: TGTGCCAGCAGCCCGAACCGGGGGGCAGGAGGCACAGATACGCAGTATTTT
CDR3: CASSPNRGAGGTDTQYF

V: TRBV5-8
J: TRBJ1-5
size: NA
D: NA
DNA: TGTGCCAGCAGTGAGACATGGCAGCCCCAGCATTTT
CDR3: CASSETWQPQHF

V: TRBV10-1
J: TRBJ2-5
size: once
D: TRBD2
DNA: TGCGCCAGCAGTGCACTCGCGGGAGAGGTGGAGACCCAGTACTTC
CDR3: CASSALAGEVETQYF

V: TRBV3-1/TRBV3-2
J: TRBJ1-5
size: once
D: NA
DNA: TGTGCCAGCAGCCCGGGGGTATGGAATCAGCCCCAGCATTTT
CDR3: CASSPGVWNQPQHF

V: TRBV5-6
J: TRBJ2-1
size: NA
D: TRBD2
DNA: TGTGCCAGCAGTCGTGGCGGGAGATCCTACAATGAGCAGTTCTTC
CDR3: CASSRGGRSYNEQFF

V: TRBV10-3
J: TRBJ1-5
size: NA
D: TRBD1
DNA: TGTGCCATCAGCAACACAGGGGGCGGTCAGCCCCAGCATTTT
CDR3: CAISNTGGGQPQHF

V: TRBV6-5
J: TRBJ1-1
size: NA
D: TRBD1
DNA: TGTGCCAGCAGTCGGGGACAGGGAAGGGTAGCTTTCTTT
CDR3: CASSRGQGRVAFF